The entry below describes one TCR beta chain. Antigen unknown. Both 60 Vbeta primers and 13 Jbeta primers went into the PCR. Assay: immunoSEQ multiplex PCR; the TCRdb copy retains only in-frame clones and omits some. The sample holds roughly 84,000 clones, over 75% seen once. This CDR3 is 13 amino acids long. The germline V gene has CDR1 SGDLS and CDR2 YYNGEE. V lost 5 bases and J 4 bases, leaving 12 bases between the germline ends. The data were obtained in a study of cytomegalovirus exposure and HLA in healthy donors. Study-wide results and limits: The study recorded around 160 TCR beta chains that were cytomegalovirus-associated. As immune exposure information, only CMV serostatus was available. It emerged from a later analysis that several of the most significant clusters appeared to be linked to common viral pathogens.

The sequence derives from a man aged 50-59 years in good health and CMV-seronegative. This rearrangement joins TRBV9 to TRBJ1-2; TRBD1 is a possible D gene (6 bases). The sample comprised PBMCs. In nucleotides, the CDR3 is TGTGCCAGCAGTAGGGGGTTCGGCTATGGCTACACCTTC. Amino acids: CASSRGFGYGYTF.